The source of this T cell receptor (beta chain) is a study of cytomegalovirus exposure and HLA in healthy donors. With 60 Vbeta and 13 Jbeta primers, the PCR was carried out. Method: immunoSEQ multiplex PCR; TCRdb's copy keeps in-frame clones and lacks some. The repertoire consists of 95,000 to 150,000 clones, with about 75% occurring once and the leading ten covering about 30%. Trimming at V came to 4 bases and at J to 2 bases, leaving 4 bases not matched to a gene. Germline V gene sequence: CDR1 MNHNS, CDR2 SASEGT. The CDR3 sequence is 14 residues long. Source material: PBMCs. This receptor was taken from a man aged 55 to 70 in good health and CMV-seropositive. The V gene is TRBV6-1, the J gene TRBJ1-1; TRBD1 agrees at 7 bases. The CDR3 bases are TGTGCCAGCAGTGTTTACAGGGGTAACACTGAAGCTTTCTTT. Encoded protein: CASSVYRGNTEAFF.